Below are 22 T cell receptor beta chains sequenced from a single sample in a study of cytomegalovirus exposure and HLA in healthy donors (dated by TCRdb to 2015 to 2018). Libraries were constructed by the immunoSEQ multiplex PCR assay. TCRdb holds this immuneACCESS table with in-frame rearrangements only. Some clones are missing; in checked studies, unresolved V genes explain under half, and the rest has no known cause. This sample has about 88,000 clones in its table, and approximately 88% of those were observed once. About an eighth of the sample goes to the ten largest clones. The sample consisted of PBMCs. All receptors come from a woman aged 18-30 years in good health and CMV-seropositive.

This sequence joins TRBV10-2 and TRBJ1-3, with unresolved D. Trimming stripped 4 bases from V and 0 bases from J, with 10 bases between. This CDR3 comprises 15 residues. CDR1 is WSHSY, CDR2 SAAADI, per germline. CDR3 region: CASSVLLHSGNTIYF. Here the CDR3 DNA reads TGCGCCAGCAGTGTCCTGTTACACTCTGGAAACACCATATATTTT.

The chain combines TRBV7-2 with TRBJ2-7; D is perhaps TRBD1 (6 bases). This CDR3 is built from 15 residues. V was trimmed by 5 bases and J by 0 bases, leaving 14 bases between them. Germline V gives CDR1 SGHTA, CDR2 FQGNSA. The CDR3 loop is CASSDRGQSSYEQYF. The CDR3 DNA reads as TGTGCCAGCAGCGACCGAGGACAGAGCTCCTACGAGCAGTACTTC.

The DNA for the CDR3 is TGCAGCGTTCGAAGGGGGCTAGGAGAGACCCAGTACTTC. This encodes CSVRRGLGETQYF. This chain connects TRBV29-1 to TRBJ2-5; TRBD1 aligns across 7 bases. The germline CDR1 and CDR2 sequences are SQVTM and ANQGSEA. The CDR3 is made up of 13 amino acids. The V segment lost 5 bases and the J segment 4 bases; nucleotides outside the gene matches: 7.

CDR3 region: CASSLDNNQPQHF. The CDR3 nucleotides are TGTGCCAGCAGCCTTGACAACAATCAGCCCCAGCATTTT. The J gene is TRBJ1-5, the V gene TRBV7-3; D gene uncertain. This CDR3 spans 13 amino acids. V gave up 5 bases and J gave up 3 bases, with 8 bases separating them. The germline V gene has CDR1 SGHTA and CDR2 FQGTGA.

The chain employs TRBV5-1 and TRBJ2-2; 7 positions match TRBD1. Germline assignment: CDR1 SGHRS and CDR2 YFSETQ. J lost 5 bases, V lost 3 bases, and 7 bases had no gene match. This CDR3 is built from 15 residues. CDR3 amino acids: CASSSGQTETGELFF. Written as DNA, the CDR3 is TGCGCCAGCAGCTCGGGACAGACGGAAACCGGGGAGCTGTTTTTT.

V gene TRBV7-9 combines with J gene TRBJ2-7; D is undetermined. This CDR3 spans 13 amino acids. CDR1 is SEHNR and CDR2 is FQNEAQ in the germline V gene (reference sequence). The ends were cut back, 6 bases at V and 0 bases at J, with 9 bases in the middle. The DNA for the CDR3 is TGTGCCAGCAGTCAGTCGGGCTCCTACGAGCAGTACTTC. Translated: CASSQSGSYEQYF.

The J gene is TRBJ2-5, the V gene TRBV30; D might be TRBD2 (6 bases). Germline V lookup: CDR1 GTSNPN, CDR2 SVGIG (reference sequence). The CDR3 has 15 amino acids. V gave up 0 bases and J gave up 3 bases, with 14 bases separating them. CDR3 DNA sequence: TGTGCCTGGAGTGTAATTTTCGGAGGGGAAGAGACCCAGTACTTC. It translates to CAWSVIFGGEETQYF.

The chain employs TRBV7-2 and TRBJ1-3; 7 nucleotides align to TRBD1. The CDR3 is made up of 16 amino acids. The ends lost 1 base at V and 4 bases at J; junction bases unmatched: 7. CDR1 SGHTA and CDR2 FQGNSA come from the germline V gene. CDR3 nucleotides: TGTGCCAGCAGCTTAGGGGTCAGGGGGTCCGGAAACACCATATATTTT. Amino acid sequence: CASSLGVRGSGNTIYF.

V is TRBV28 and J is TRBJ1-2; D remains unclear. With 6 bases removed from V and 7 bases from J, the gap between germline ends came to 15 bases. Germline V gene sequence: CDR1 MDHEN, CDR2 SYDVKM. The CDR3 totals 13 residues. The CDR3, as DNA: TGTGCCAGCAGCTCTACATCCCCGGGTGGCTACACCTTC. It translates to CASSSTSPGGYTF.

This sequence joins TRBV5-1 and TRBJ1-2; 11 nucleotides line up with TRBD1. J gave up 5 bases and V 1 base, and 7 bases lay outside the gene matches. The CDR3 contains 16 residues. CDR1 SGHRS and CDR2 YFSETQ come from the germline V gene. This chain's CDR3 is CASSLLGGQGEYGYTF. CDR3 sequence (DNA): TGCGCCAGCAGCTTGTTAGGGGGACAGGGGGAATATGGCTACACCTTC.

The chain is built from TRBV7-9 and TRBJ1-2; 8 bases agree with TRBD1. V shed 2 bases, J shed 6 bases, and the junction held 5 bases outside the gene matches. CDR1 is SEHNR, CDR2 FQNEAQ, per germline (reference sequence). There are 14 residues in the CDR3. The CDR3 sequence is CASSLMGTGDGYTF. CDR3 bases: TGTGCCAGCAGCTTAATGGGGACAGGTGATGGCTACACCTTC.

This chain links TRBV7-2 with TRBJ2-3, with 9 positions matching TRBD2. The CDR3 totals 15 residues. Germline CDR1 is SGHTA and CDR2 is FQGNSA. After removal of 3 bases from V and 7 bases from J, the junction contained 8 bases not matched to a gene. For the CDR3, the DNA is TGTGCCAGCAGCTTCGGGGCGGGGGGGCATTATACGCAGTATTTT. Amino acids: CASSFGAGGHYTQYF. Combining the CDR3 with reference TRBV7-2 and TRBJ2-3 gives the whole variable domain GAGVSQSPSNKVTEKGKDVELRCDPISGHTALYWYRQSLGQGLEFLIYFQGNSAPDKSGLPSDRFSAERTGGSVSTLTIQRTQQEDSAVYLCASSFGAGGHYTQYFGPGTRLTVL.

This rearrangement joins TRBV7-8 to TRBJ2-5, with 11 bases that match TRBD2. J was trimmed by 5 bases and V by 5 bases; bases with no gene match: 4. The CDR3 consists of 14 residues. Germline values: CDR1 SGHVS, CDR2 FQNEAQ. CDR3 sequence reads: CASSPRLAGETQYF. Written as DNA, the CDR3 is TGTGCCAGCAGCCCCCGACTAGCGGGGGAGACCCAGTACTTC.

V usage is TRBV7-2 and J usage is TRBJ1-2; no reliable D call. CDR1 is SGHTA and CDR2 is FQGNSA in the germline V gene. This CDR3 region has 12 residues. V dropped 3 bases and J dropped 6 bases, with 8 bases sitting between them. CDR3 nucleotide sequence: TGTGCCAGCAGCTTTTTCCGGGATGGCTACACCTTC. It is translated as CASSFFRDGYTF.

The V gene is TRBV20-1, the J gene TRBJ2-3; 8 positions match TRBD1. The CDR3 sequence is 11 residues long. Trimming removed 3 bases from V and 9 bases from J; junction bases left unmatched: 2. Germline loops: CDR1 DFQATT, CDR2 SNEGSKA (reference sequence). The CDR3 bases are TGCAGTGCTAGGACAGGGGACACGCAGTATTTT. Residues: CSARTGDTQYF.

The rearrangement uses TRBV4-1 and TRBJ2-1; a possible D gene is TRBD1 (7 bases). Trimming shortened V by 3 bases and J by 6 bases, and 15 bases separated the two germline ends. The CDR3 contains 15 residues. The germline CDR1 and CDR2 sequences are MGHRA and YSYEKL. The CDR3 bases are TGCGCCAGCAGCCAGCGGGACAGTGAATTCAATGAGCAGTTCTTC. Translating gives CASSQRDSEFNEQFF.

As for this clone: This may stem from a read error, because a much larger clone lies one nucleotide away. At the DNA level, this CDR3 is encoded by other sequences in the same sample as well. V is TRBV25-1 and J is TRBJ1-5, with a tentative D call TRBD1 (6 bases). The CDR3 spans 13 residues. V dropped 3 bases and J dropped 4 bases, with 7 bases sitting between them. Looked up from germline, CDR1 is MGHDK and CDR2 is SYGVNS. The DNA for the CDR3 is TGTGCCAGCAGTGACACAGGGAATCAGCCCCAGCATTTT. It encodes CASSDTGNQPQHF.

The chain has TRBV12-5 and TRBJ1-1; weak D call: TRBD1 (5 bases). V lost 6 bases and J 4 bases, leaving 15 bases between the germline ends. From germline, CDR1 is LGHNT and CDR2 FRNRAP. The CDR3 spans 14 residues. The chain's CDR3 is CASGQDTPGTEAFF. Written as DNA, the CDR3 is TGTGCTAGTGGACAGGACACGCCCGGCACTGAAGCTTTCTTT. The variable domain in full, with the rest retrieved from reference TRBV12-5 and TRBJ1-1, is DARVTQTPRHKVTEMGQEVTMRCQPILGHNTVFWYRQTMMQGLELLAYFRNRAPLDDSGMPKDRFSAEMPDATLATLKIQPSEPRDSAVYFCASGQDTPGTEAFFGQGTRLTVV.

This chain joins TRBV5-1 and TRBJ2-7; 11 bases match TRBD2. With 5 bases clipped from V and 3 bases from J, the junction kept 10 bases outside the gene matches. The CDR3 totals 16 residues. Germline values: CDR1 SGHRS, CDR2 YFSETQ. The CDR3 DNA is TGCGCCAGCAGTCGAAATCCGGGACTAGCGGACTACGAGCAGTACTTC. Its protein is CASSRNPGLADYEQYF.

This chain links TRBV28 with TRBJ1-1, with 8 bases fitting TRBD1. CDR3 length equals 15 residues. Trimming at V came to 1 base and at J to 4 bases, leaving 5 bases not matched to a gene. Germline CDR1 MDHEN, CDR2 SYDVKM. CDR3 sequence reads: CASSLSGGWVTEAFF. In DNA, the CDR3 is TGTGCCAGCAGTTTATCAGGGGGCTGGGTCACTGAAGCTTTCTTT.

This chain links TRBV9 with TRBJ2-1; D is unclear. Trimming cost V 0 bases and J 6 bases, with 13 bases left between them. The CDR3 length is 15 residues. CDR1 is SGDLS, CDR2 YYNGEE, per germline. The CDR3 region is CASSVASKRGNEQFF. DNA for the CDR3: TGTGCCAGCAGCGTAGCTTCCAAGCGAGGCAATGAGCAGTTCTTC. Combining the CDR3 with reference TRBV9 and TRBJ2-1 gives the whole variable domain DSGVTQTPKHLITATGQRVTLRCSPRSGDLSVYWYQQSLDQGLQFLIQYYNGEERAKGNILERFSAQQFPDLHSELNLSSLELGDSALYFCASSVASKRGNEQFFGPGTRLTVL.

This clone has more than one count but fewer than ten. The V call is TRBV19, the J call TRBJ1-6; a possible D gene is TRBD1 (6 bases). Looked up from germline, CDR1 is LNHDA and CDR2 is SQIVND (reference sequence). Trimming shortened V by 7 bases and J by 10 bases, and 17 bases separated the two germline ends. The CDR3 loop spans 14 amino acids. Written as DNA, the CDR3 is TGTGCCAGTAATTCCGGAGAGGGACACTCACCCCTCCACTTT. Its protein is CASNSGEGHSPLHF.